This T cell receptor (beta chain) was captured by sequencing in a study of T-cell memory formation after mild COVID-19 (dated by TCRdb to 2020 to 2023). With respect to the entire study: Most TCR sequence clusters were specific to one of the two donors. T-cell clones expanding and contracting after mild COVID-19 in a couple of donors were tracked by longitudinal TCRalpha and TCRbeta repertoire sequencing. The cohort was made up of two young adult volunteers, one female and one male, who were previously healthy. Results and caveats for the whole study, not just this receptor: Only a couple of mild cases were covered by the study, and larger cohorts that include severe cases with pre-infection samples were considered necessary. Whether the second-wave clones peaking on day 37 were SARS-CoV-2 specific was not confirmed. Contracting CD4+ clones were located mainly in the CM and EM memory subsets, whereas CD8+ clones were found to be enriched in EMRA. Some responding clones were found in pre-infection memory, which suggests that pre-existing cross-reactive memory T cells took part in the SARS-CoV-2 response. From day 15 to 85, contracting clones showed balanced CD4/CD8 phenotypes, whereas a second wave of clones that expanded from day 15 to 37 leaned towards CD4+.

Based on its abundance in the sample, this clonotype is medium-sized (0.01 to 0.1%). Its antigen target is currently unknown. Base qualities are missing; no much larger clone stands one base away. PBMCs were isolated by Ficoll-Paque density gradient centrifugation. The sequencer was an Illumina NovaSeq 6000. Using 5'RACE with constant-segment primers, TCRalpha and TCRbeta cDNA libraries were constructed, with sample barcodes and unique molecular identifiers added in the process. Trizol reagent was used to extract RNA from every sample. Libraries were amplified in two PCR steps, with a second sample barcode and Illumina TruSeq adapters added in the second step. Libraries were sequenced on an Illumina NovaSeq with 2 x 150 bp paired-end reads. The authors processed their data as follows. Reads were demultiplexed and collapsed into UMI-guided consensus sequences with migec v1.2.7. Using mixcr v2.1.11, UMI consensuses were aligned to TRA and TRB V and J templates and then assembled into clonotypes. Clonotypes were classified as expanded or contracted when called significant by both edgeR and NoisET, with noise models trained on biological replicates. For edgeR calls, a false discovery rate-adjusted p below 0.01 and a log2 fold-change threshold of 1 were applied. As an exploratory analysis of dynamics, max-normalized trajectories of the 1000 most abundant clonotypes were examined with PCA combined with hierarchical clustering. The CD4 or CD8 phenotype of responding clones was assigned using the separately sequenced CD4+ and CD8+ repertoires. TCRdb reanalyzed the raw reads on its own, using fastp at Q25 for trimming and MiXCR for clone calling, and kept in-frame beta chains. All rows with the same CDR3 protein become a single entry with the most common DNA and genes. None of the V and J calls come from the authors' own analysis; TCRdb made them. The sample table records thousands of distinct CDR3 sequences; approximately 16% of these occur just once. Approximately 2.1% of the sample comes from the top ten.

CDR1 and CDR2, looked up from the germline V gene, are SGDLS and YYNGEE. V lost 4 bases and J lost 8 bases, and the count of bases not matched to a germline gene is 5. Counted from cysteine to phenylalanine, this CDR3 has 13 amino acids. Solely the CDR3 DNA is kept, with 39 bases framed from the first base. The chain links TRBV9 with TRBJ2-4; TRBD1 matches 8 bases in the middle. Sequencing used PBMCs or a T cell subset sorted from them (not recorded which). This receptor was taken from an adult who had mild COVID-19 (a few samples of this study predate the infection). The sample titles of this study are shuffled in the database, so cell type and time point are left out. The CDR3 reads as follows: CASSISTGDIQYF. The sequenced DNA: TGTGCCAGCAGCATATCGACAGGGGACATTCAGTACTTC.